This T cell receptor (beta chain) was retrieved from a study of blood T cell repertoires in COVID-19. Across the whole study: Spain, Italy and the United States supplied samples that represented acute and convalescent COVID-19. Nucleic acid was either cDNA or gDNA, and it came from T cells, B-cell-depleted T cells, or PBMCs.

The authors' processing: Nucleated cell counts were estimated from reference gene primer amplification. Generated by immunoSEQ multiplex PCR, the TCRdb table keeps only in-frame clones and is missing some. V, J and clone size are those of that table, while D and trimming were read from the DNA. The sample has 140,000 to 150,000 clones; 75% to 90% are singletons. The sample was peripheral blood. This clonotype originated in a man in his fifties who had recovered from COVID-19.

CDR3 loop: CASSVETDNEQFF. CDR3 nucleotides: TGTGCCAGCAGTGTCGAGACAGACAATGAGCAGTTCTTC. The chain carries TRBV5-5 and TRBJ2-1, with D possibly being TRBD1 (5 bases). Trimming took off 5 bases at V and 5 bases at J, with 11 bases between the two ends. Germline-derived CDR1 and CDR2 are SGHKS and YYEKEE (reference sequence). This CDR3 contains 13 residues.